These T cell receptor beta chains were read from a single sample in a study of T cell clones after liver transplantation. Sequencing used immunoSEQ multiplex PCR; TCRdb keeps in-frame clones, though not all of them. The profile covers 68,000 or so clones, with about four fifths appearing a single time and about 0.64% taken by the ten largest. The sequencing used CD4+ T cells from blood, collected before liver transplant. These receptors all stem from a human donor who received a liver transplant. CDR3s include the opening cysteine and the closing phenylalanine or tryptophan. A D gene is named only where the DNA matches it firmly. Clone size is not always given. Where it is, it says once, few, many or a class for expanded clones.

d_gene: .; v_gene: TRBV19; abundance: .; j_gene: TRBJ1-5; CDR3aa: CASSPQREFYSNQPQHF; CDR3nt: TGTGCCAGTAGTCCCCAGAGGGAGTTTTATAGCAATCAGCCCCAGCATTTT
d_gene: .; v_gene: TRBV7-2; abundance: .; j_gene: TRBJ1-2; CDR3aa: CASSLEAGRNYGYTF; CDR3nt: TGTGCCAGCAGCTTAGAGGCAGGGAGGAACTATGGCTACACCTTC
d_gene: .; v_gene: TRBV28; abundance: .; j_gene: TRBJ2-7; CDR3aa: CASSSPNTPPYEQYF; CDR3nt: TGTGCCAGCAGTTCCCCAAATACCCCGCCCTACGAGCAGTACTTC
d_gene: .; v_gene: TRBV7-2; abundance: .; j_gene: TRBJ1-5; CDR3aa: CASSPRWGRRGNQPQHF; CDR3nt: TGTGCCAGCAGCCCCAGGTGGGGCCGCAGGGGCAATCAGCCCCAGCATTTT
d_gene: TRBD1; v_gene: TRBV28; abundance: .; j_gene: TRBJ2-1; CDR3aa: CASSSTGTDRAGEQFF; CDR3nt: TGTGCCAGCAGTTCCACCGGGACAGATAGGGCCGGAGAGCAGTTCTTC
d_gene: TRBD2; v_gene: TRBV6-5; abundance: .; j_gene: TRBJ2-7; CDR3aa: CASRDLAGFSYEQYF; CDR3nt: TGTGCCAGCAGGGACCTAGCGGGGTTCTCCTACGAGCAGTACTTC
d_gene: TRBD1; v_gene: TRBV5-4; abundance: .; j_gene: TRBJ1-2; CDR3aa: CASSSTGGYGYTF; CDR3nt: TGTGCCAGCAGCTCCACAGGGGGCTATGGCTACACCTTC
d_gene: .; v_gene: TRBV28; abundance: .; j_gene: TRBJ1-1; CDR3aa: CASSLPGLYEAFF; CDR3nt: TGTGCCAGCAGTTTACCGGGCCTTTATGAAGCTTTCTTT
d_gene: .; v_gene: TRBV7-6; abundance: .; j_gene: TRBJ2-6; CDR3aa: CASSLAAASGANVLTF; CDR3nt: TGTGCCAGCAGCTTAGCGGCAGCCTCTGGGGCCAACGTCCTGACTTTC
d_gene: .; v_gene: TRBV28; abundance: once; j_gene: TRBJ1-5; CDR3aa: CASSLVGFMGNQPQHF; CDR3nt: TGTGCCAGCAGTTTAGTAGGGTTTATGGGCAATCAGCCCCAGCATTTT
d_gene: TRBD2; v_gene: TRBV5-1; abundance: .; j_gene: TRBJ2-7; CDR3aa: CASKGTSGNYEQYF; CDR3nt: TGCGCCAGCAAAGGGACTAGCGGGAACTACGAGCAGTACTTC
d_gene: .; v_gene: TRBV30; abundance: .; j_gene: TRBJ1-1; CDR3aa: CARGRGNTEAFF; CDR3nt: TGTGCCCGGGGGCGGGGGAACACTGAAGCTTTCTTT
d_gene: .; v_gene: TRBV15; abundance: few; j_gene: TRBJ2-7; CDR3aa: CATSAGTYEQYF; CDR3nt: TGTGCCACCAGCGCCGGTACCTACGAGCAGTACTTC
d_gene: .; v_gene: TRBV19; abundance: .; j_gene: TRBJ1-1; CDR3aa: CASYRSGVTEAFF; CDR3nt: TGTGCCAGTTACAGGTCGGGGGTAACTGAAGCTTTCTTT
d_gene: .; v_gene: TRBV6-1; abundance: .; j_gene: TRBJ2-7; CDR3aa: CASSETRSQEQYF; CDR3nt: TGTGCCAGCAGTGAAACAAGGAGTCAGGAGCAGTACTTC
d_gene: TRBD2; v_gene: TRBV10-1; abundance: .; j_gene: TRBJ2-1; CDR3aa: CAGSSTSGTNNEQFF; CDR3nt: TGCGCCGGCAGCTCGACTAGCGGAACAAACAATGAGCAGTTCTTC
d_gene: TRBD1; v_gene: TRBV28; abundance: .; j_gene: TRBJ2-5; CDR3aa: CASSSPGTGIQETQYF; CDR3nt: TGTGCCAGCAGTTCTCCGGGGACAGGGATACAAGAGACCCAGTACTTC
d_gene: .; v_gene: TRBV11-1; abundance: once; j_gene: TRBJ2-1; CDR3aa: CASSPGAHNEQFF; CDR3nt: TGTGCCAGCAGCCCGGGTGCACACAATGAGCAGTTCTTC
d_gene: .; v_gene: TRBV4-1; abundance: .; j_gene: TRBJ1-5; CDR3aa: CASSPGGFNQPQHF; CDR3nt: TGCGCCAGCAGCCCGGGGGGTTTTAACCAGCCCCAGCATTTT
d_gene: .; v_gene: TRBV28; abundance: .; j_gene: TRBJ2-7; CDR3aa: CASSWQVEDEQYF; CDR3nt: TGTGCCAGCAGTTGGCAGGTGGAGGACGAGCAGTACTTC
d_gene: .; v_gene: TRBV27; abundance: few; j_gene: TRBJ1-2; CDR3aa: CASSPGLNYGYTF; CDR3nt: TGTGCCAGCAGCCCGGGGCTCAACTATGGCTACACCTTC
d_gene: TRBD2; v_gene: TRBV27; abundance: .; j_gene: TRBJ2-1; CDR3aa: CASSPHGTSGRGGSYNEQFF; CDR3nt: TGTGCCAGCTCCCCCCACGGGACTAGCGGGAGAGGTGGCTCCTACAATGAGCAGTTCTTC
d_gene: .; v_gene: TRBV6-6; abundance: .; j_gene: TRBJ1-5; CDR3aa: CASSPGRGNQPQHF; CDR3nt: TGTGCCAGCAGCCCAGGAAGAGGTAATCAGCCCCAGCATTTT
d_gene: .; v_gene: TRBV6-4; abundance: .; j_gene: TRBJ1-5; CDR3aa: CASSEQASNQPQHF; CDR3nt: TGTGCCAGCAGTGAACAGGCTAGCAATCAGCCCCAGCATTTT
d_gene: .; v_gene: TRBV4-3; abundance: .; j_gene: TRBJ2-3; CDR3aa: CASSHVSGGGTDTQYF; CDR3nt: TGCGCCAGCAGCCACGTTTCAGGGGGGGGGACAGATACGCAGTATTTT
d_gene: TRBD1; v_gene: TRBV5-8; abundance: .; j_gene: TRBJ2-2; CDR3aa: CASSLGAVFVQGLTGELFF; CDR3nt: TGTGCCAGCAGCTTGGGGGCAGTCTTCGTACAGGGGCTTACCGGGGAGCTGTTTTTT
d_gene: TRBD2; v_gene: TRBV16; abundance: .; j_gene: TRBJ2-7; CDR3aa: CASSQSRGGTYEQYF; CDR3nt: TGTGCCAGCAGCCAATCACGGGGGGGGACCTACGAGCAGTACTTC
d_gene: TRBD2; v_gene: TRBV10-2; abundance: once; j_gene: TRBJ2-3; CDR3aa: CASSELAGETDTQYF; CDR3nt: TGCGCCAGCAGTGAATTAGCGGGAGAGACAGATACGCAGTATTTT
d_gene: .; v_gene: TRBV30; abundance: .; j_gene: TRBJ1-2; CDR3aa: CAWSAGANGYTF; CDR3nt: TGTGCCTGGAGTGCCGGGGCTAATGGCTACACCTTC
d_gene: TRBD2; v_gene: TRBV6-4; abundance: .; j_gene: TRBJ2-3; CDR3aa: CASSDSLDWTSGSSDTQYF; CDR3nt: TGTGCCAGCAGTGACTCCCTGGACTGGACTAGCGGGAGCTCAGATACGCAGTATTTT
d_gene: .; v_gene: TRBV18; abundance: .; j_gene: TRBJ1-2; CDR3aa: CASSQRVDGANYGYTF; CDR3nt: TGTGCCAGCTCACAACGTGTTGACGGAGCTAACTATGGCTACACCTTC
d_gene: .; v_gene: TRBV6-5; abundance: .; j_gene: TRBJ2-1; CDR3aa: CASSYLRSYNEQFF; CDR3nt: TGTGCCAGCAGTTACTTGCGGTCCTACAATGAGCAGTTCTTC
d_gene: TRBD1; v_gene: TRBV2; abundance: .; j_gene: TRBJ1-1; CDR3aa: CASRPRTGVIAFF; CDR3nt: TGTGCCAGCAGACCAAGGACAGGCGTGATAGCTTTCTTT
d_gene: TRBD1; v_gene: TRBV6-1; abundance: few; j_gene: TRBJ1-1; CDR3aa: CASSRQGAMNTEAFF; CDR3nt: TGTGCCAGCAGTAGACAGGGGGCCATGAACACTGAAGCTTTCTTT
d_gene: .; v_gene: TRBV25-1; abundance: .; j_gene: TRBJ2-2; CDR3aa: CASSGQDGTGELFF; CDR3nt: TGTGCCAGCAGTGGACAGGACGGAACCGGGGAGCTGTTTTTT
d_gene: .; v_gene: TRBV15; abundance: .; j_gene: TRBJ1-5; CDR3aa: CATSTGEGVRQPQHF; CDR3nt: TGTGCCACCAGCACGGGCGAGGGGGTTCGGCAGCCCCAGCATTTT
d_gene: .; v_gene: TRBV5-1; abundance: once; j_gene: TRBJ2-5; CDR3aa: CASSLTGTLQETQYF; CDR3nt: TGCGCCAGCAGCTTGACAGGGACCCTTCAAGAGACCCAGTACTTC
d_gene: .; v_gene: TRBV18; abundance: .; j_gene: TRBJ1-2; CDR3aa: CASSPSRQLNYGYTF; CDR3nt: TGTGCCAGCTCACCAAGTCGACAGCTCAACTATGGCTACACCTTC
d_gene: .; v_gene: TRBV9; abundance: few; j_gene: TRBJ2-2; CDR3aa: CASSVGAANTGELFF; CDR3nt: TGTGCCAGCAGCGTAGGGGCGGCGAACACCGGGGAGCTGTTTTTT
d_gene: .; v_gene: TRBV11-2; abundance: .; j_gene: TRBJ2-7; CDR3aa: CASSSPAAPWEQYF; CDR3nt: TGTGCCAGCAGCTCCCCGGCAGCCCCCTGGGAGCAGTACTTC
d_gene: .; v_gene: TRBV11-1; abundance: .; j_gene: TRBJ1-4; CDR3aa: CASSASLWGDGEKLFF; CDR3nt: TGTGCCAGCAGCGCTTCTCTTTGGGGGGATGGTGAAAAACTGTTTTTT
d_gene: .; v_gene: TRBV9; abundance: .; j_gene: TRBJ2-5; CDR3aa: CASSVLWGSETQYF; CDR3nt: TGTGCCAGCAGCGTATTATGGGGGTCGGAGACCCAGTACTTC
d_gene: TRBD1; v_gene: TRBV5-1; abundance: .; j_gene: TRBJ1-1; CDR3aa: CASSLGDREGEAFF; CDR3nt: TGCGCCAGCAGCTTGGGGGACAGGGAAGGTGAAGCTTTCTTT
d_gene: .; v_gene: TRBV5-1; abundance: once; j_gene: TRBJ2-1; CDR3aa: CASSLFGSSYNEQFF; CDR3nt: TGCGCCAGCAGCTTGTTCGGGAGCTCCTACAATGAGCAGTTCTTC
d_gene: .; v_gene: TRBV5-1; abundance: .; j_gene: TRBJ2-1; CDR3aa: CASSLEQSSYNEQFF; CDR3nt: TGCGCCAGCAGCTTGGAACAGAGCTCCTACAATGAGCAGTTCTTC